The source of this TCR beta chain is a study of T cell repertoires in cytomegalovirus infection. TCRdb passed the reads through MiXCR, listing each CDR3 protein once. The sample contains around 500,000 distinct CDR3 sequences, approximately 42% of which appear only once. Looked up from germline, CDR1 is DFQATT and CDR2 is SNEGSKA (reference sequence). This CDR3 has 16 residues. The ends were cut back, 4 bases at V and 3 bases at J, with 20 bases in the middle. Comment on this clonotype: The antigen remains undetermined.

The source is a human donor in good health (CMV status not recorded). Some clones in this sample may be carry-over from other donors' samples. The source was cultured PBMCs, collected from culture after CMV antigen stimulation. The chain couples TRBV20-1 to TRBJ2-3, with D perhaps matching TRBD1 (6 bases). The CDR3 spells CSATSPARGGTDTQYF. In DNA form, the CDR3 reads TGCAGTGCTACTAGCCCCGCCAGGGGTGGGACAGATACGCAGTATTTT.